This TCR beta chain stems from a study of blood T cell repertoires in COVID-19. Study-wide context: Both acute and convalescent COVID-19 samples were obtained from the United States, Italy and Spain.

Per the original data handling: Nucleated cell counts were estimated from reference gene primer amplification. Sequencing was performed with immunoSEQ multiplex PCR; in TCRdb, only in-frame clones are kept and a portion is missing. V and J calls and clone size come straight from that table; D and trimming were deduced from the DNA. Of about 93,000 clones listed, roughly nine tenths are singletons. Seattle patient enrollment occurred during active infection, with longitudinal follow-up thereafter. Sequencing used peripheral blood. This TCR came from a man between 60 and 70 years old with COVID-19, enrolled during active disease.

Here the CDR3 DNA reads TGTGCCAGCAGCCAGGGGGGACCCTACAATCAGCCCCAGCATTTT. This encodes CASSQGGPYNQPQHF. The chain combines TRBV14 with TRBJ1-5; D might be TRBD1 (5 bases). Trimming took off 3 bases at V and 3 bases at J, with 12 bases between the two ends. The germline CDR1 and CDR2 sequences are SGHDN and FVKESK. The CDR3 loop spans 15 amino acids.